These 7 T cell receptor beta chains came from one sample sequenced in a study of cytomegalovirus exposure and HLA in healthy donors. The primer mix had 60 Vbeta and 13 Jbeta primers. Libraries were prepared by immunoSEQ multiplex PCR; TCRdb keeps only in-frame clonotypes and omits some of them. The sample includes more than 65,000 clones, 74% of them seen just once. The source material was PBMCs. All receptors come from a woman in her sixties in good health and CMV-seropositive.

This chain uses TRBV7-6 with TRBJ2-7; D unresolved. The CDR3 is made up of 16 amino acids. The V and J ends lost 3 bases and 0 bases respectively, with 15 bases between them. The germline gives CDR1 SGHVS, CDR2 FNYEAQ. This chain's CDR3 is CASSLQPQTSSYEQYF. The CDR3 DNA follows: TGTGCCAGCAGCTTGCAACCACAGACGAGCTCCTACGAGCAGTACTTC.

This clone has more than one count but fewer than ten. Only one base separates this from a far larger clonotype, so it likely reflects a read error. This sample also contains other DNA sequences that code for the same CDR3. V and J are TRBV6-5 and TRBJ1-2; weak D call: TRBD1 (6 bases). Germline V CDR1 and CDR2: MNHEY, SVGAGI. The CDR3 is 13 residues long. The chain's CDR3 is CASSYVGAHGYTF. The DNA for the CDR3 is TGTGCCAGCAGTTACGTGGGGGCCCATGGCTACACTTTC.

This chain connects TRBV19 to TRBJ2-6; 11 bases align to TRBD1. The CDR3 loop spans 19 amino acids. Per germline, CDR1 LNHDA and CDR2 SQIVND (reference sequence). With V trimmed by 5 bases and J by 8 bases, 17 bases remained unmatched. The CDR3 reads CASSVEPGQGAAVTNVLTF. The DNA of the CDR3 is TGTGCCAGTAGTGTCGAACCCGGACAGGGGGCAGCGGTAACCAACGTCCTGACTTTC.

This sequence joins TRBV18 and TRBJ1-2, with 7 bases matching TRBD1. V was clipped by 2 bases and J by 0 bases; unmatched bases: 3. Germline V gene lookup returns CDR1 KGHSH and CDR2 LQKENI. There are 15 residues in the CDR3. The CDR3 DNA reads TGTGCCAGCTCACCAGAGGGGGCAACTAACTATGGCTACACCTTC. Its translation is CASSPEGATNYGYTF.

CDR3: CASSASPGLGPHEQYF. DNA for the CDR3: TGTGCCAGCAGCGCATCCCCGGGACTAGGTCCTCACGAGCAGTACTTC. The J gene is TRBJ2-7, the V gene TRBV9, with 8 bases aligning to TRBD2. The CDR3 spans 16 residues. Germline V CDR1 and CDR2: SGDLS, YYNGEE. The V gene end was trimmed by 3 bases and the J gene end by 5 bases; junction bases not matched to a gene: 13.

The chain carries TRBV7-6 and TRBJ2-1, with TRBD2 as a possible D gene (5 bases). The CDR3 runs 13 residues. The V gene lost 1 base and the J gene lost 10 bases, with 11 bases spanning the gap. CDR1 is SGHVS, CDR2 FNYEAQ, per germline. The CDR3 DNA is TGTGCCAGCAGCTTAGGAGGGTCTAGAGAGCAGTTCTTC. It is translated as CASSLGGSREQFF.

This clone was observed a single time. The chain is built from TRBV9 and TRBJ1-6, with 11 bases aligning to TRBD1. From germline, CDR1 is SGDLS and CDR2 YYNGEE. The ends lost 0 bases at V and 6 bases at J; junction bases unmatched: 11. CDR3 length: 19 amino acids. The CDR3 DNA is TGTGCCAGCAGCGTAGCTCCCTCTGTTGGGACAGGGGGTAATTCACCCCTCCACTTT. Its translation: CASSVAPSVGTGGNSPLHF.